This T cell receptor (beta chain) stems from a study of graft-versus-host responses after intestinal transplantation (dated by TCRdb to about 2021). At the level of the whole study: Multivisceral, liver-intestinal, or isolated intestinal transplants were received by the recipients. Every recipient was given anti-thymocyte globulin induction, then maintenance tacrolimus and steroids for 3 to 4 years. Bulk TCR-beta CDR3 sequencing was used to track graft-versus-host and host-versus-graft alloreactive T cell clones in the graft, circulation and bone marrow after intestinal transplantation. To identify alloreactive clones, pre-transplant mixed lymphocyte reaction products were sequenced and then compared with unstimulated pre-transplant donor and recipient T cells. A cohort of about two dozen intestinal transplant recipients, including one retransplant, was enrolled, and 3 patients lacking pretransplant specimens were excluded. Donor T cell macrochimerism was defined as a peak of at least 4% donor T cells among recipient peripheral blood mononuclear cells. Rather than going through the commercial service, samples from three later patients were sequenced in-house on an Illumina MiSeq and processed with MiXCR.

About this clone itself: The clone's antigen remains unknown. No much larger clone exists at a distance of one base, and base qualities are not known.

CDR3 length: 17 amino acids, cysteine to phenylalanine. Of the read, only the CDR3 DNA is kept; its 51 bases are in frame from base 1. The V and J ends are trimmed by 5 bases and 9 bases, leaving 26 bases between them. Per the germline V gene, MGHDK is the CDR1 and SYGVNS is the CDR2. In the first month after transplant, blood samples were collected up to 4 times, and after that at least monthly when available. Receptors were amplified or captured by the immunoSEQ multiplex PCR assay. For most patients, genomic DNA was subjected to high-throughput TCR-beta CDR3 sequencing by Adaptive Biotechnologies. As for how the authors treated the data: Adaptive's ImmunoSEQ software was the source of the TCR sequencing data for 15 to 20 patients, while a few other patients were processed with MiXCR and VDJtools. CDR3 nucleotide sequences shared between donor and recipient were removed because their origin could not be assigned. Alloreactive clones required at least 2-fold expansion over unstimulated cells and minimum CFSE-low frequency of 0.002% (template counts) or 0.001% (read counts). Clones detected in sequenced pre-transplant spleen, lymph node, or MLR CFSE-low populations of the donor or recipient were defined as mappable. The cumulative frequency of alloreactive clones was calculated as a percentage of all sequences, weighted by copy number. This is the immuneACCESS table as TCRdb keeps it, with only in-frame sequences that have V and J called. A part of the clones is gone; compared with another copy, unresolved V genes explain less than half, and the rest is unexplained. That table furnishes V, J and clone size, whereas the DNA furnished D and trimming. Counted in this sample were under 50,000 clones; about 92% of them appeared once. The biggest ten clones account for roughly 4% of the sample.

Results and caveats for the whole study, not just this receptor: High GvH to HvG T cell clonal ratios were observed in the allografts of patients with donor T cell macrochimerism. GvH clones were found in recipient bone marrow, and some of the GvH clones appeared earlier in ileal mucosa or blood, which is consistent with an intestinal mucosal origin. The conclusions were limited by the relatively low number and heterogeneity of the intestinal transplant patients. Peak levels of circulating GvH clones were associated with declines in HvG clones early after transplant.

This sequence uses TRBV25-1 and TRBJ2-1; the D gene cannot be resolved beyond TRBD1 or TRBD2, each matching 5 bases. Here the sequenced sample was PBMCs, taken approximately 740 days after intestinal transplantation. The sequence derives from a human patient who received an intestinal transplant, so some T cells may come from the graft donor. The CDR3 loop reads CASSKHRDAPWTIEQFF. The nucleotide sequence is TGTGCCAGCAGTAAGCACCGGGACGCCCCTTGGACAATTGAGCAGTTCTTC.